The clone carrying this T cell receptor (beta chain) was seen more than once but under ten times. Trimming stripped 5 bases from V and 7 bases from J, with 11 bases between. This CDR3 has 12 residues. Germline values: CDR1 SGHVS, CDR2 FNYEAQ. TCRdb re-analysed the reads in MiXCR, keeping a single row per CDR3 protein. The repertoire consists of 250,000 to 300,000 distinct CDR3 sequences, with roughly 23% occurring once and the leading ten covering more than 11%. The data derive from a study of T cell repertoires in cytomegalovirus infection. Sequencing input: PBMCs. V is TRBV7-6 and J is TRBJ2-5, with unresolved D. The sequence was collected from a human donor in good health (CMV status not recorded). Some clones in this sample may be carry-over from other donors' samples. The chain's CDR3 is CASSPRWGTQYF. As DNA, the CDR3 is TGTGCCAGCAGCCCCAGATGGGGGACCCAGTACTTC.